The T cell receptor beta chain under discussion was sequenced for a study of regulatory T cells in long-lasting Graves disease. Broader study findings: TRBV28 was favored in persistent disease, as were TRBJ1-2 and TRBJ2-5.

The CDR3 is made up of 14 amino acids. Trimming pared 4 bases from V and 5 bases from J, leaving 14 bases between. The germline V gene encodes CDR1 SGHDN and CDR2 FVKESK. This clonotype was recorded once. No antigen is known for it. Time point defined: newly diagnosed GD, antithyroid drugs for less than 3 months. RNA isolated from PBMCs was used to make the TCR library. Combining iRepertoire HTBI primers with Arm-PCR of CDR3 regions, the authors built TCR beta libraries. A single record per CDR3 protein comes from TCRdb applying MiXCR to the multiplex PCR reads. Of around 500,000 distinct CDR3 sequences listed, 16% are singletons. The data were also submitted as part of a second study, on T cells in Graves' hyperthyroidism and ophthalmopathy. That source reports: The diagnostic basis comprised clinical symptoms, serum thyroxine and TRAb, thyroid ultrasound and orbital computed tomography. Primed by the HTBI set, a first-round RT-PCR was run on the TCR CDR3.

This clonotype was sampled from a woman aged 35-65 years with Graves disease. The sequencing used peripheral blood mononuclear cells (PBMCs), collected at new diagnosis, from a patient treated with antithyroid drugs. The rearrangement joins TRBV14 to TRBJ2-5; TRBD2 is a possible D gene (5 bases). CDR3 region: CASSPWAEEETQYF. In DNA form, the CDR3 reads TGTGCCAGCAGCCCTTGGGCGGAGGAGGAGACCCAGTACTTC.